The clone carrying this T cell receptor beta chain was counted between two and nine times. The antigen remains undetermined. Here immunoSEQ multiplex PCR was the method, and the copy in TCRdb shows in-frame clones only, minus some. Counted here are approximately 100,000 clones, 91% occurring once; the ten biggest clones make up over 0.8%. Germline CDR1 is MNHEY and CDR2 is SVGAGI. With 6 bases removed from V and 5 bases from J, the gap between germline ends came to 11 bases. The CDR3 totals 13 residues. The diagnosis in patients was locally advanced or metastatic urothelial carcinoma. The sample comes from a study of PD-L1 blockade in urothelial cancer. Whole-study context: From 0 to 3 prior chemotherapy regimens had been given to the patients. Findings and caveats of the study: Where pretreatment blood TCR clonality fell below the median, better survival was predicted. It was durable-benefit patients whose tumor-associated blood clones expanded more at 3 weeks.

The material sequenced was PBMCs, taken around atezolizumab (anti-PD-L1) treatment. This TCR was sampled from a woman older than 75 with urothelial cancer. V and J are TRBV6-5 and TRBJ1-5; unclear D gene. CDR3 nucleotides: TGTGCCAGCAGAGAGGGCTCCCATCAGCCCCAGCATTTT. Translated, it gives CASREGSHQPQHF.